This T cell receptor (beta chain) was captured by sequencing in a study of blood T cell repertoires in COVID-19. Sequenced by immunoSEQ multiplex PCR; TCRdb stores in-frame clones only, minus some. This table holds about 150,000 clones, roughly 84% found once. The CDR3 runs to 13 residues. V was shortened by 0 bases and J by 3 bases, with 5 bases between the two germline ends. Germline values: CDR1 SGHRS, CDR2 YFSETQ. The V gene is TRBV5-1, the J gene TRBJ2-3; the D is unclear. The sequencing input was peripheral blood. The sequence derives from a man between 65 and 85 years old with acute or convalescent COVID-19. CDR3 sequence reads: CASSLGSTDTQYF. In DNA form, the CDR3 reads TGCGCCAGCAGCTTGGGGAGTACAGATACGCAGTATTTT.